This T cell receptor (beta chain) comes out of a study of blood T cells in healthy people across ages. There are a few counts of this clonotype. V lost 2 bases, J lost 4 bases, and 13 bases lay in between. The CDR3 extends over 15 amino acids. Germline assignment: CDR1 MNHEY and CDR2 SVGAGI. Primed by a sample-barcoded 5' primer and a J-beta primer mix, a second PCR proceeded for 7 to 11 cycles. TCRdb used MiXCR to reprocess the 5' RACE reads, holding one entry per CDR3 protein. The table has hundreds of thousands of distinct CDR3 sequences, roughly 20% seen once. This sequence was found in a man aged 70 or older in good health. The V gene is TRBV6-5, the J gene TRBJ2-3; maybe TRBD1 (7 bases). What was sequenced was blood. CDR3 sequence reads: CASSYRSGGSDTQYF. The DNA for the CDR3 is TGTGCCAGCAGTTACAGGTCAGGGGGGTCAGATACGCAGTATTTT.